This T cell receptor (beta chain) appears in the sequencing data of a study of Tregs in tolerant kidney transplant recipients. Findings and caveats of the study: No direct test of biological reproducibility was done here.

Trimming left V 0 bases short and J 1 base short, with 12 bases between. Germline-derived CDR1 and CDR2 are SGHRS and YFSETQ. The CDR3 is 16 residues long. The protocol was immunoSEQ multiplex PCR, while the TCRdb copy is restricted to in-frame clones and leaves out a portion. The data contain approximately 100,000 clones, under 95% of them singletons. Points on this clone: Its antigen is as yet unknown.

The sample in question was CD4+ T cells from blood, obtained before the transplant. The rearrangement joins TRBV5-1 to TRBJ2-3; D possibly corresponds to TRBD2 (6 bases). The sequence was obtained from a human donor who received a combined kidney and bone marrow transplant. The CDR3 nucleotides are TGCGCCAGCAGCTTGGCCGGGCCTAGCGGCACAGATACGCAGTATTTT. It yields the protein CASSLAGPSGTDTQYF.